The 30 T cell receptor beta chains given below trace back to one sample, sequenced in a study of identical twins. Via MiXCR, TCRdb re-called the 5' RACE reads, giving one row per CDR3 protein. This table has about 660,000 distinct CDR3 sequences, more than 6.5% appearing once. These data also featured in a second study, about yellow fever vaccine responses in identical twins.

Input material: PBMCs. The receptors were sampled from a woman younger than 35 in good health.

This clonotype turned up a few times. This chain links TRBV15 with TRBJ1-5; D not resolved. The CDR3 consists of 13 residues. With 1 base removed from V and 0 bases from J, the gap between germline ends came to 1 base. Germline CDR1 is LNHNV and CDR2 is YYDKDF (reference sequence). The CDR3, as DNA: TGTGCCACCAGCAGAGGTAGCAATCAGCCCCAGCATTTT. It codes for CATSRGSNQPQHF.

The chain employs TRBV7-6 and TRBJ2-3; TRBD2 is a possible D gene (5 bases). CDR1 is SGHVS, CDR2 FNYEAQ, per germline. The CDR3 totals 13 residues. The V end was cut by 0 bases, the J end by 10 bases, with 11 bases between. CDR3 nucleotides: TGTGCCAGCAGCTTAGCCGGCCCGAGGGCGCAGTATTTT. Protein sequence: CASSLAGPRAQYF.

The CDR3 loop is CASSFALTGANVLTF. The DNA of the CDR3 is TGTGCCAGCAGTTTCGCCCTAACTGGGGCCAACGTCCTGACTTTC. The chain recombines TRBV27 with TRBJ2-6; no clear D. Trimming removed 3 bases at V and 2 bases at J, with 8 bases between. CDR3 length: 15 residues. The V gene's germline CDR1 is MNHEY and CDR2 SMNVEV (reference sequence).

This clonotype turned up a few times. CDR3 protein: CASSLRDLVSYEQYF. In DNA form, the CDR3 reads TGTGCCAGCAGCCTCCGGGACCTGGTCTCCTACGAGCAGTACTTC. This chain links TRBV4-2 with TRBJ2-7, with D perhaps assigned TRBD1 or TRBD2 (5 bases each). V lost 4 bases and J 0 bases, leaving 13 bases between the germline ends. Germline values: CDR1 LGHNA, CDR2 YNFKEQ. The CDR3 is made up of 15 amino acids.

Ten or more counts support this clonotype. This chain links TRBV4-1 with TRBJ1-5; TRBD1 matches 9 bases. Germline trimming cut 0 bases from V and 5 bases from J; bases unmatched to any gene: 5. The CDR3 covers 16 residues. Germline V gene sequence: CDR1 MGHRA, CDR2 YSYEKL. The CDR3 here is CASSQEVQGAHQPQHF. CDR3 coding DNA: TGCGCCAGCAGCCAAGAGGTACAGGGGGCTCATCAGCCCCAGCATTTT.

This clonotype was counted at least ten times. The chain has TRBV12-3 or TRBV12-4 and TRBJ2-1, with 11 bases aligning to TRBD1. The junction had 2 bases not matched to a gene; V was cut back by 3 bases and J by 1 base. This CDR3 comprises 16 residues. The CDR3 bases are TGTGCCAGCAGTTTGGGACAGGGGGGTTCCTACAATGAGCAGTTCTTC. It yields the protein CASSLGQGGSYNEQFF.

The table lists this clonotype with many counts. J is TRBJ2-1 and V is TRBV11-2; 11 bases map to TRBD2. CDR3 length: 15 amino acids. J gave up 4 bases and V 6 bases, and 5 bases lay outside the gene matches. Germline V lookup: CDR1 SGHAT, CDR2 FQNNGV. The CDR3 here is CASRLAGGRYNEQFF. Written as DNA, the CDR3 is TGTGCCAGCAGGCTAGCGGGAGGCAGGTACAATGAGCAGTTCTTC.

V usage is TRBV3-1 and J usage is TRBJ2-5; D could derive from TRBD1 or TRBD2 (5 bases each). In germline, CDR1 is LGHDT, CDR2 YNNKEL (reference sequence). With 3 bases removed from V and 9 bases from J, the gap between germline ends came to 20 bases. The CDR3 consists of 15 residues. CDR3 in amino acids: CASSQPGPQVLAQYF. The CDR3, as DNA: TGTGCCAGCAGCCAGCCGGGACCGCAAGTGTTGGCCCAGTACTTC.

This rearrangement joins TRBV5-1 to TRBJ2-2; 9 bases are shared with TRBD1. CDR1 is SGHRS, CDR2 YFSETQ, per germline. The CDR3 is 18 amino acids. Trimming at V came to 4 bases and at J to 1 base, leaving 11 bases not matched to a gene. The CDR3 spells CASSEDRDRVLNTGELFF. CDR3 DNA: TGCGCCAGCAGCGAAGATCGGGACAGGGTATTGAACACCGGGGAGCTGTTTTTT.

A few counts support this clonotype. The genes are TRBV29-1 and TRBJ2-1, with D possibly TRBD1 on 5 matching bases. The CDR3 has 13 amino acids. Deletions cut 4 bases from V and 8 bases from J, with 15 bases between. In germline, CDR1 is SQVTM, CDR2 ANQGSEA. DNA of the CDR3: TGCAGCGTTGGTGGGCAGGGCCCCGATGAGCAGTTCTTC. It codes for CSVGGQGPDEQFF.

This clonotype was found many times. The chain recombines TRBV4-2 with TRBJ2-5; 8 nucleotides line up with TRBD2. CDR3 size: 19 residues. Germline V gene lookup returns CDR1 LGHNA and CDR2 YNFKEQ. V was clipped by 1 base and J by 2 bases; unmatched bases: 15. CDR3 nucleotides: TGTGCCAGCAGCCAAGGCACCAGGACTGGAGCGGGAGTTCAAGAGACCCAGTACTTC. Translation: CASSQGTRTGAGVQETQYF.

Many counts were recorded for this clonotype. This chain joins TRBV7-9 and TRBJ2-5; no definite D call. Trimming removed 1 base at V and 5 bases at J, with 8 bases between. The CDR3 has 13 amino acids. The germline V gene encodes CDR1 SEHNR and CDR2 FQNEAQ (reference sequence). DNA for the CDR3: TGTGCCAGCAGCTTAGTGTTCGGGGAGACCCAGTACTTC. This encodes CASSLVFGETQYF.

This chain connects TRBV5-5 to TRBJ2-2, with D possibly being TRBD1 (5 bases). The CDR3 consists of 15 residues. V dropped 1 base and J dropped 0 bases, with 7 bases sitting between them. CDR1 and CDR2 from the germline V gene are SGHKS and YYEKEE (reference sequence). CDR3 region: CASSLKGANTGELFF. In nucleotides, the CDR3 is TGTGCCAGCAGCTTGAAAGGGGCGAACACCGGGGAGCTGTTTTTT.

This clonotype appeared many times. The rearrangement joins TRBV18 to TRBJ1-1; 9 nucleotides line up with TRBD1. Germline CDR1 and CDR2: KGHSH and LQKENI. The CDR3 length is 14 residues. After removal of 6 bases from V and 4 bases from J, the junction contained 6 bases not matched to a gene. The DNA for the CDR3 is TGTGCCAGCTCCCGGACAGGGGAGAGCACTGAAGCTTTCTTT. Its protein product is CASSRTGESTEAFF.

This clonotype showed up just a few times. The CDR3 loop is CASTGSGYNYEQYF. As DNA, the CDR3 is TGTGCCAGCACCGGTAGCGGCTACAACTACGAGCAGTACTTC. The gene calls are TRBV6-2 or TRBV6-3 and TRBJ2-7; weak D call: TRBD2 (6 bases). Germline V CDR1 and CDR2: MNHEY, SVGEGT. This CDR3 has 14 residues. Trimming took 7 bases from V and 3 from J, leaving 16 bases between them.

J is TRBJ2-1 and V is TRBV7-3; 8 bases are shared with TRBD2. The CDR3 runs 15 residues. Germline assignment: CDR1 SGHTA and CDR2 FQGTGA. V gave up 5 bases and J gave up 2 bases; unmatched junction bases: 5. CDR3 residues: CASSIRGGTYNEQFF. As DNA, the CDR3 is TGTGCCAGCAGCATCCGCGGGGGGACCTACAATGAGCAGTTCTTC.

This clonotype was observed a few times. This chain links TRBV4-2 with TRBJ2-7; 12 bases match TRBD2. V dropped 0 bases and J dropped 4; count of bases not matched to a gene: 4. The CDR3 has 16 amino acids. Germline CDR1 reads LGHNA; CDR2 reads YNFKEQ. Here the CDR3 DNA reads TGTGCCAGCAGCCAAGATCCGACTAGCGGGGGATACGAGCAGTACTTC. It encodes CASSQDPTSGGYEQYF.

This clonotype has just a few counts. V is TRBV7-2 and J is TRBJ2-1; weak D call: TRBD1 (6 bases). The V gene lost 4 bases and the J gene lost 9 bases, with 22 bases spanning the gap. Germline V CDR1 and CDR2: SGHTA, FQGNSA. There are 16 residues in the CDR3. Here the CDR3 reads CASSSHRVFRGGEQFF. As DNA, the CDR3 is TGTGCCAGCAGCTCTCACAGGGTTTTCCGGGGTGGTGAGCAGTTCTTC.

The chain combines TRBV15 with TRBJ1-1; D gene ambiguous. The germline V gene has CDR1 LNHNV and CDR2 YYDKDF (reference sequence). V gave up 5 bases and J gave up 5 bases, with 15 bases separating them. The CDR3 is made up of 14 amino acids. DNA of the CDR3: TGTGCCACCAGCCGAGCCGGGCCCGGGACTGAAGCTTTCTTT. Its translation is CATSRAGPGTEAFF.

The chain couples TRBV7-9 to TRBJ2-7; 7 bases fit TRBD1. Germline V gene sequence: CDR1 SEHNR, CDR2 FQNEAQ (reference sequence). This CDR3 spans 14 amino acids. Trimming took 5 bases from V and 5 from J; bases not matched to a gene: 9. The CDR3: CASSVGNRGDEQYF. CDR3 nucleotides: TGTGCCAGCAGCGTTGGCAACAGGGGCGACGAGCAGTACTTC.

This clonotype appeared many times. This sequence joins TRBV5-1 and TRBJ2-1; 7 bases are a match to TRBD1. CDR1 is SGHRS, CDR2 YFSETQ, per germline. The CDR3 covers 13 residues. V lost 4 bases and J lost 10; bases outside the gene matches: 8. CDR3 protein: CASSTDRVREQFF. The CDR3 nucleotides are TGCGCCAGCAGCACCGACAGGGTTAGGGAGCAGTTCTTC.

There are a few counts of this clonotype. V usage is TRBV3-1 and J usage is TRBJ2-1; D is undetermined. The germline V gene has CDR1 LGHDT and CDR2 YNNKEL (reference sequence). Trimming took 0 bases from V and 5 from J, leaving 14 bases between them. This CDR3 region has 16 residues. The CDR3 reads CASSQDSDHPNNEQFF. The CDR3 DNA is TGTGCCAGCAGCCAAGATAGTGATCACCCCAACAATGAGCAGTTCTTC.

This clonotype was detected only a few times. The chain has TRBV20-1 and TRBJ2-7; 7 bases align to TRBD1. Germline V gene data show CDR1 as DFQATT and CDR2 as SNEGSKA (reference sequence). Losses at the gene ends were 5 bases for V and 0 bases for J; bases not matched to a gene: 7. The CDR3 is 14 residues long. CDR3 in amino acids: CSAPRRGLSYEQYF. The CDR3, as DNA: TGCAGTGCTCCGAGAAGGGGGCTCTCCTACGAGCAGTACTTC.

This clonotype was detected a few times. The J gene is TRBJ1-2, the V gene TRBV6-1, with D perhaps TRBD1 (6 bases). Trimming removed 5 bases from V and 3 bases from J, with 10 bases in between. The CDR3 extends over 13 amino acids. Germline CDR1 is MNHNS and CDR2 is SASEGT. CDR3 region: CASSQGGDYGYTF. The CDR3 bases are TGTGCCAGCAGTCAAGGGGGGGACTATGGCTACACCTTC.

The chain combines TRBV7-2 with TRBJ2-3; no definite D call. Germline lookup yields CDR1 SGHTA and CDR2 FQGNSA. The CDR3 loop spans 13 amino acids. V gave up 4 bases and J gave up 2 bases, with 7 bases separating them. CDR3 coding DNA: TGTGCCAGCAGCTACGACATCACAGATACGCAGTATTTT. Protein: CASSYDITDTQYF.

This clonotype was counted at least ten times. The gene calls are TRBV29-1 and TRBJ2-1; 7 bases map to TRBD2. The CDR3 spans 16 residues. Per germline, CDR1 SQVTM and CDR2 ANQGSEA. V was pared by 1 base and J by 4 bases, with 10 bases of the junction left unmatched. The CDR3 protein is CSVEGVAGEEYNEQFF. For the CDR3, the DNA is TGCAGCGTTGAAGGAGTGGCGGGAGAGGAATACAATGAGCAGTTCTTC.

The CDR3 region has the DNA TGTGCCAGCAGCTCCGGACTAGCAGTTTCCACAGATACGCAGTATTTT. It specifies CASSSGLAVSTDTQYF. This chain uses TRBV12-3 or TRBV12-4 with TRBJ2-3; TRBD2 matches 8 bases. Trimming cost V 6 bases and J 2 bases; bases outside gene matches: 10. The CDR3 is 16 amino acids.

The rearrangement uses TRBV11-2 and TRBJ2-5, with D tentatively TRBD2 (5 bases). The CDR3 covers 19 residues. Germline V lookup: CDR1 SGHAT, CDR2 FQNNGV. Trimming took off 2 bases at V and 1 base at J, with 23 bases between the two ends. The chain's CDR3 is CASSLKGGGRRTLQETQYF. For the CDR3, the DNA is TGTGCCAGCAGCTTAAAAGGAGGAGGCCGGAGGACTCTCCAAGAGACCCAGTACTTC.

V and J are TRBV27 and TRBJ2-1; a possible D gene is TRBD1 (6 bases). From germline, CDR1 is MNHEY and CDR2 SMNVEV (reference sequence). Trimming took 7 bases from V and 4 from J, leaving 26 bases between them. This CDR3 is built from 18 residues. The CDR3 bases are TGTGCCAGCACCGGGAACAGGGAAAGAGTTTCGTGGTACAATGAGCAGTTCTTC. Its translation is CASTGNRERVSWYNEQFF.

This chain connects TRBV21-1 to TRBJ2-1; TRBD1, the table's D call, lacks a check against the DNA. TRBV21-1 is described as a pseudogene. This CDR3 spans 12 amino acids. CDR3 amino acids: CASGTGGHEQFF. The CDR3 DNA follows: TGTGCCAGCGGAACCGGGGGGCATGAGCAGTTCTTC.